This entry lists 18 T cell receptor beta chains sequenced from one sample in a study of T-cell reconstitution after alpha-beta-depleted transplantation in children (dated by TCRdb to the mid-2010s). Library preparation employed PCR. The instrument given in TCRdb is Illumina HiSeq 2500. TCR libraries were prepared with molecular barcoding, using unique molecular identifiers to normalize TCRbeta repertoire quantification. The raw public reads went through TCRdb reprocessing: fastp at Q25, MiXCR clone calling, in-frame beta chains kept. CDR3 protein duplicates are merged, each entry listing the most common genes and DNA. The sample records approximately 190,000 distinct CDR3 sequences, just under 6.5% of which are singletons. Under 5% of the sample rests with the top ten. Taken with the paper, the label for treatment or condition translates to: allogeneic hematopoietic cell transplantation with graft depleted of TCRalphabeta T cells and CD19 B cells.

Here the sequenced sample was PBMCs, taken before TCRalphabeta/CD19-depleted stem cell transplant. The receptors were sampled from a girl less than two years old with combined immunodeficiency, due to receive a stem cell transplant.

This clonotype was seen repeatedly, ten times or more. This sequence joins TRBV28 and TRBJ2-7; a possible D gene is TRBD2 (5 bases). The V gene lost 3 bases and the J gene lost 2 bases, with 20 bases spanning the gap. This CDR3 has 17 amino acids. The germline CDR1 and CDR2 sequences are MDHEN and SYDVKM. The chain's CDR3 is CASSFGDKAPSAYEQYF. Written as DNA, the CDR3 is TGTGCCAGCAGTTTCGGGGATAAGGCACCATCCGCCTACGAGCAGTACTTC.

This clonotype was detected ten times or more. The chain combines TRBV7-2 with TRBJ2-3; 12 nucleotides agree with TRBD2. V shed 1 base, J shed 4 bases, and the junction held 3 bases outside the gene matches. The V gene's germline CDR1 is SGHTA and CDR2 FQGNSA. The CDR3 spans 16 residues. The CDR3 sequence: CASSLVLAGGADTQYF. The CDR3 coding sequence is TGTGCCAGCAGCTTAGTACTAGCGGGGGGCGCAGATACGCAGTATTTT. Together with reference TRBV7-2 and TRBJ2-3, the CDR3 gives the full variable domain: GAGVSQSPSNKVTEKGKDVELRCDPISGHTALYWYRQSLGQGLEFLIYFQGNSAPDKSGLPSDRFSAERTGGSVSTLTIQRTQQEDSAVYLCASSLVLAGGADTQYFGPGTRLTVL.

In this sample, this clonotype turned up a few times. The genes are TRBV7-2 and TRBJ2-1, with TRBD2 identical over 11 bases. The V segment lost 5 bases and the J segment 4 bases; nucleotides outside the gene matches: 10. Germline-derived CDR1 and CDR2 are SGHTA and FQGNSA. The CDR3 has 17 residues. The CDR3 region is CASSHIMGTSGYNEQFF. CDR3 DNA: TGTGCCAGCAGCCACATTATGGGGACTAGCGGTTACAATGAGCAGTTCTTC.

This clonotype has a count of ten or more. CDR3 DNA: TGTGCCATCACTGCCGGGACAGGGGGCCAAGCTTTCTTT. Translated: CAITAGTGGQAFF. This sequence joins TRBV10-3 and TRBJ1-1; 12 bases line up with TRBD1. Germline CDR1 ENHRY, CDR2 SYGVKD. V shed 7 bases, J shed 9 bases, and the junction held 6 bases outside the gene matches. The CDR3 runs 13 residues.

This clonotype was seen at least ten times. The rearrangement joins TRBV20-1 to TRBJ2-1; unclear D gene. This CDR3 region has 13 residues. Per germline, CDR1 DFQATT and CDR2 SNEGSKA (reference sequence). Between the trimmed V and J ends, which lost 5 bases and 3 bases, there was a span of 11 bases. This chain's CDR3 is CSALPRNYNEQFF. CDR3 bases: TGCAGTGCTTTACCGCGGAACTACAATGAGCAGTTCTTC.

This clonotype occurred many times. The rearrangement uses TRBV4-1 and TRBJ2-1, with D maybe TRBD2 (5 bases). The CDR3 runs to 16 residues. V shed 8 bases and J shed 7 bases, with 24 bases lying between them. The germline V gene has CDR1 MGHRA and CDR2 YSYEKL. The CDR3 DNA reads TGCGCCAGCCGGCTAGCTGGAGAAAAGTTTAGTAATGAGCAGTTCTTC. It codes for CASRLAGEKFSNEQFF.

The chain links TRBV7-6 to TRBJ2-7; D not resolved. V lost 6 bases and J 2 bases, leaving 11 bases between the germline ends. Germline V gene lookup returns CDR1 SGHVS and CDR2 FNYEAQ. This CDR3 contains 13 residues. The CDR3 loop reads CASSFAHTYEQYF. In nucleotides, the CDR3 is TGTGCCAGCAGTTTTGCCCATACCTACGAGCAGTACTTC.

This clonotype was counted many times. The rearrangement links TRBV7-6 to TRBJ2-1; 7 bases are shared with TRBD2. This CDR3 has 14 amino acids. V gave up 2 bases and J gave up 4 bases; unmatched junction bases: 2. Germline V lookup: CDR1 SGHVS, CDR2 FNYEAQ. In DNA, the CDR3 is TGTGCCAGCAGCTTATCAGCGGGGTACAATGAGCAGTTCTTC. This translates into CASSLSAGYNEQFF.

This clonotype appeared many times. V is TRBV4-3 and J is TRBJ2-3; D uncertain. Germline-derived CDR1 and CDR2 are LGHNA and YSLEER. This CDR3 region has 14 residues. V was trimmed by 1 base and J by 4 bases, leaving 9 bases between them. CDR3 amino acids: CASSQVIAPDTQYF. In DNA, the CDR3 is TGCGCCAGCAGCCAAGTAATAGCTCCAGATACGCAGTATTTT.

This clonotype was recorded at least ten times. The CDR3 DNA is TGTGCCAGCAGCCAAGTTTCCACTAGCGGAAACAATGAGCAGTTCTTC. Its protein product is CASSQVSTSGNNEQFF. The chain links TRBV4-2 to TRBJ2-1; 8 bases line up with TRBD2. CDR1 LGHNA and CDR2 YNFKEQ come from the germline V gene. The CDR3 consists of 16 residues. J was trimmed by 5 bases and V by 1 base; bases with no gene match: 7.

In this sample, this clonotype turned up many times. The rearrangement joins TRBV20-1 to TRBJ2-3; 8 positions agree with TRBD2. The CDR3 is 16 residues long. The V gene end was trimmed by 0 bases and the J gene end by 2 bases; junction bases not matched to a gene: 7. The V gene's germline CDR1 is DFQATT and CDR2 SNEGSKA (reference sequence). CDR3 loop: CSAREPTSGVTDTQYF. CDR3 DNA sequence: TGCAGTGCTAGAGAACCTACTAGCGGAGTCACAGATACGCAGTATTTT.

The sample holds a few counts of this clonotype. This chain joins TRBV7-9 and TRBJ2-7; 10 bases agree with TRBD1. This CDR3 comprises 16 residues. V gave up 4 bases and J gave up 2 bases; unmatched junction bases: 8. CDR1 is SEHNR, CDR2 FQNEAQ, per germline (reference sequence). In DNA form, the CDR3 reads TGTGCCAGCAGCTGGAAGCCGGGACAGGGGCCCTACGAGCAGTACTTC. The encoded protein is CASSWKPGQGPYEQYF. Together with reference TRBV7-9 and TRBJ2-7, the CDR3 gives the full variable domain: DTGVSQNPRHKITKRGQNVTFRCDPISEHNRLYWYRQTLGQGPEFLTYFQNEAQLEKSRLLSDRFSAERPKGSFSTLEIQRTEQGDSAMYLCASSWKPGQGPYEQYFGPGTRLTVT.

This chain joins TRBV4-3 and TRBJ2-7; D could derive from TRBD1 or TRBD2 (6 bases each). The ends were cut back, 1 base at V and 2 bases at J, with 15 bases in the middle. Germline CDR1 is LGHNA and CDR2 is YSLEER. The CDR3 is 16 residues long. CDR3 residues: CASSQAIGGRTYEQYF. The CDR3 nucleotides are TGCGCCAGCAGCCAAGCTATAGGGGGGAGGACCTACGAGCAGTACTTC.

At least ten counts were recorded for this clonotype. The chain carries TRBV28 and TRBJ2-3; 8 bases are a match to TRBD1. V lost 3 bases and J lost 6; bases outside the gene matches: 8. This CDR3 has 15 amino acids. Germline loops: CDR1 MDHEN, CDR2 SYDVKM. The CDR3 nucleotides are TGTGCCAGCAGTTTTGGGACAGGACGACTGGATACGCAGTATTTT. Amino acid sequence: CASSFGTGRLDTQYF.

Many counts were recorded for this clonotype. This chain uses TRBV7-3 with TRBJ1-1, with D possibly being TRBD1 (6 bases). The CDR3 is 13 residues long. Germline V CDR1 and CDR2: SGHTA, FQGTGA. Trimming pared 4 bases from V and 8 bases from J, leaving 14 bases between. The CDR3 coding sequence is TGTGCCAGCAGCTCTACTAGGGGGGGAGAAGCTTTCTTT. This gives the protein CASSSTRGGEAFF.

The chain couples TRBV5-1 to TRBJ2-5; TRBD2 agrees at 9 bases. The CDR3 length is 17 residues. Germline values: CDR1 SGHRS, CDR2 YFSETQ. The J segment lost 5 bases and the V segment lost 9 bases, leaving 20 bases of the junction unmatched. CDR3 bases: TGCGCCATGCACTCAGGGCTAGCGGGGCCCGTCCGGGAGACCCAGTACTTC. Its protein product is CAMHSGLAGPVRETQYF.

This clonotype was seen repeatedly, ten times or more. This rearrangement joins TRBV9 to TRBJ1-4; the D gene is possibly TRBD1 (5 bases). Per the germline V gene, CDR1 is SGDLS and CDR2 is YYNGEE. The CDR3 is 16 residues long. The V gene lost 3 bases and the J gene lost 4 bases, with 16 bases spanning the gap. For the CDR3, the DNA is TGTGCCAGCAGCGCAACATTACAGGCGTTTAATGAAAAACTGTTTTTT. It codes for CASSATLQAFNEKLFF.

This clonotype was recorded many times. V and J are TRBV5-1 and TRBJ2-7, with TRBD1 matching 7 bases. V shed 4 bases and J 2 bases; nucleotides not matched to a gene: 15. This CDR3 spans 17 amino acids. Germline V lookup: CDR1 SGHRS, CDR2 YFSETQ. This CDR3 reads CASSGTQQGRATYEQYF. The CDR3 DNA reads TGCGCCAGCAGCGGAACACAACAGGGGCGTGCGACCTACGAGCAGTACTTC.